Listed here are 25 T cell receptor beta chains from one sample, sequenced in a study of tumor-infiltrating lymphocytes in oesophageal squamous cell carcinoma listed by TCRdb under 2016. Library construction relied on PCR. The sequencing machine was an Illumina HiSeq 2000. TCRdb reworked the public reads: Q25 trimming with fastp, MiXCR clone assembly, productive beta chains retained. Rows are combined by CDR3 protein, so each entry shows the most common genes and DNA. Counted in this sample were more than 10,000 distinct CDR3 sequences; 50% to 55% of them appeared once. Roughly 28% of the sample is taken by the ten largest. The sample comprised esophageal tumor tissue. These receptors all come from a female donor with esophageal squamous cell carcinoma.

As regards this clonotype: The CDR3 does not end in the conserved phenylalanine or tryptophan, so this is likely a read error. The DNA is omitted, as the CDR3 cannot be located on it reliably, and the CDR3 follows TCRdb's listing. This chain joins TRBV7-9 and TRBJ2-5; the table's D call, TRBD1, has no DNA check behind it. Germline V gene sequence: CDR1 SEHNR, CDR2 FQNEAQ (reference sequence). From its first to its last residue, the CDR3 has 17 amino acids. This CDR3 reads CASSLAPLNPYGYTFGS.

This chain connects TRBV28 to TRBJ1-2; D unresolved. The CDR3 covers 14 residues. Germline values: CDR1 MDHEN, CDR2 SYDVKM. V gave up 2 bases and J gave up 3 bases, with 10 bases separating them. The CDR3 region is CASSLPPGYYGYTF. CDR3 nucleotide sequence: TGTGCCAGCAGTTTACCTCCGGGCTACTATGGCTACACCTTC.

This clonotype was counted many times. J is TRBJ2-5 and V is TRBV28, with D possibly being TRBD2 (5 bases). The J call may be incorrect, as the DNA end agrees better with TRBJ2-7. Germline V gene data show CDR1 as MDHEN and CDR2 as SYDVKM. The CDR3 length is 12 residues. CDR3 nucleotide sequence: TGTGCCAGCAGTTTATCGGGATACGAGCAGTACTTC. Translating it yields CASSLSGYEQYF.

This chain joins TRBV7-3 and TRBJ2-5; 7 bases agree with TRBD2. The CDR3 totals 15 residues. Germline V gene lookup returns CDR1 SGHTA and CDR2 FQGTGA. V lost 1 base, J lost 4 bases, and 6 bases stayed unmatched. The CDR3 spells CASSLRGGIRETQYF. The CDR3 nucleotides read TGTGCCAGCAGCTTAAGGGGGGGGATTCGAGAGACCCAGTACTTC.

Judged by abundance, this clonotype is medium-sized. The chain has TRBV7-9 and TRBJ2-1; 14 positions match TRBD2. Germline loops: CDR1 SEHNR, CDR2 FQNEAQ (reference sequence). The V and J ends lost 5 bases and 4 bases, in that order; junction bases with no gene match: 4. This CDR3 is 16 amino acids long. The CDR3 protein is CASSRWTSGRYNEQFF. For the CDR3, the DNA is TGTGCCAGCAGCAGATGGACTAGCGGGAGGTACAATGAGCAGTTCTTC.

The chain employs TRBV7-1 and TRBJ2-1; TRBD2 matches at 10 bases. TRBV7-1 is reported as an ORF; its role is uncertain. With V trimmed by 3 bases and J by 1 base, 18 bases remained unmatched. The CDR3 loop spans 21 amino acids. The CDR3 protein is CASSSRGLAGAHLESYNEQFF. In DNA form, the CDR3 reads TGTGCCAGCAGCTCCCGAGGGCTAGCGGGAGCCCACCTAGAATCCTACAATGAGCAGTTCTTC.

This clonotype showed up just a few times. The chain is built from TRBV7-9 and TRBJ2-1, with 10 bases lining up with TRBD1. The closer fit of TRBJ2-7 to the DNA end suggests the J call may be wrong. CDR1 and CDR2 (germline): SEHNR, FQNEAQ (reference sequence). The CDR3 length is 14 residues. CDR3 sequence (DNA): TGTGCCAGCAGCACGGGACAGGGGTACAATGAGCAGTACTTC. Protein sequence: CASSTGQGYNEQYF.

This chain connects TRBV7-9 to TRBJ2-5; possibly TRBD1 for D (6 bases). Matching the DNA end better, TRBJ2-1 makes the J call doubtful. Germline V gene sequence: CDR1 SEHNR, CDR2 FQNEAQ (reference sequence). The CDR3 loop spans 16 amino acids. The CDR3 sequence is CASSLVSGIRGNEQFF. As DNA, the CDR3 is TGTGCCAGCAGCTTAGTGTCCGGGATCAGGGGCAATGAGCAGTTCTTC.

The rearrangement links TRBV12-3 or TRBV12-4 to TRBJ1-5; D perhaps matches TRBD1 (5 bases). The CDR3 is 15 amino acids. Between the trimmed V and J ends, which lost 4 bases and 3 bases, there was a span of 13 bases. The CDR3 is CASSSDRKTNQPQHF. The CDR3 DNA reads as TGTGCCAGCAGTTCTGACAGAAAGACCAATCAGCCCCAGCATTTT.

The CDR3: CASSSPGYEQYF. CDR3 DNA: TGTGCCAGCAGCTCGCCGGGCTACGAGCAGTACTTC. This sequence joins TRBV7-2 and TRBJ2-1; unclear D gene. The J call may be wrong; the DNA end is better matched by TRBJ2-7. The CDR3 spans 12 residues. Germline V lookup: CDR1 SGHTA, CDR2 FQGNSA.

The chain combines TRBV12-3 or TRBV12-4 with TRBJ2-7; D gene uncertain. This CDR3 contains 13 residues. Trimming left V 6 bases short and J 0 bases short, with 9 bases between. CDR3 DNA sequence: TGTGCCAGCAGCGGGTCCAGCTCCTACGAGCAGTACTTC. Translation: CASSGSSSYEQYF.

The rearrangement joins TRBV7-6 to TRBJ2-2; TRBD1 aligns across 7 bases. Losses at the gene ends were 0 bases for V and 4 bases for J; bases not matched to a gene: 2. The CDR3 length is 15 residues. Germline CDR1 is SGHVS and CDR2 is FNYEAQ. CDR3 DNA sequence: TGTGCCAGCAGCTTAGCAGGGGGCCGCACCGGGGAGCTGTTTTTT. Translated, it gives CASSLAGGRTGELFF.

This clonotype was recorded at least ten times. The chain couples TRBV28 to TRBJ1-1, with D possibly being TRBD1 (5 bases). Germline-derived CDR1 and CDR2 are MDHEN and SYDVKM. V lost 6 bases, J lost 11 bases, and 13 bases lay in between. CDR3 length equals 11 residues. For the CDR3, the DNA is TGTGCCAGCAGCCCCACAGAGGGGGCTTTCTTT. Protein product: CASSPTEGAFF.

The rearrangement joins TRBV7-2 to TRBJ2-5, with 8 bases fitting TRBD2. Trimming removed 5 bases from V and 0 bases from J; junction bases left unmatched: 5. Per germline, CDR1 SGHTA and CDR2 FQGNSA. The CDR3 totals 15 residues. CDR3 DNA sequence: TGTGCCAGCAGCATTAGCGGGATGTACCAAGAGACCCAGTACTTC. This gives the protein CASSISGMYQETQYF.

This rearrangement joins TRBV20-1 to TRBJ2-7; 8 positions match TRBD2. This CDR3 has 17 amino acids. With 0 bases clipped from V and 4 bases from J, the junction kept 14 bases outside the gene matches. Germline CDR1 is DFQATT and CDR2 is SNEGSKA (reference sequence). CDR3 loop: CSARDSGWAGGQYEQYF. Written as DNA, the CDR3 is TGCAGTGCTAGAGATTCCGGGTGGGCGGGAGGACAGTACGAGCAGTACTTC.

At least ten counts were recorded for this clonotype. The chain links TRBV6-6 to TRBJ1-1, with a possible D match to TRBD1 (5 bases). Trimming took 2 bases from V and 3 from J, leaving 16 bases between them. The CDR3 spans 16 residues. Germline-derived CDR1 and CDR2 are MNHNY and SVGAGI (reference sequence). CDR3 DNA: TGTGCCAGCAGTTACCCACAGCTAAGGGGACACACTGAAGCTTTCTTT. Translation gives CASSYPQLRGHTEAFF.

V and J are TRBV12-5 and TRBJ2-6; D call uncertain. The DNA end is more similar to TRBJ2-1, so the J call may be wrong. CDR1 is LGHNT and CDR2 is FRNRAP in the germline V gene. This CDR3 is built from 14 residues. DNA for the CDR3: TGTGCTAGTGGTTTGGGGGTGGACTACAATGAGCAGTTCTTC. It is translated as CASGLGVDYNEQFF.

There are a few counts of this clonotype. The rearrangement uses TRBV6-6 and TRBJ2-2; maybe TRBD2 (6 bases). The ends were cut back, 0 bases at V and 8 bases at J, with 16 bases in the middle. The CDR3 runs 16 residues. Germline V gene sequence: CDR1 MNHNY, CDR2 SVGAGI (reference sequence). CDR3 DNA sequence: TGTGCCAGCAGTTACTCGGTCGGGAGCACGGGTGGGGAGCTGTTTTTT. This gives the protein CASSYSVGSTGGELFF.

There are a few counts of this clonotype. CDR3 protein: CASSPGLANEQYF. As DNA, the CDR3 is TGTGCCAGCAGTCCGGGACTGGCAAATGAGCAGTACTTC. The chain joins TRBV7-3 to TRBJ2-5, with D tentatively TRBD2 (6 bases). V was clipped by 6 bases and J by 11 bases, with 19 bases between them. The CDR3 spans 13 residues. Germline V lookup: CDR1 SGHTA, CDR2 FQGTGA. Drawing the rest from reference TRBV7-3 and TRBJ2-5, the complete variable domain is GAGVSQTPSNKVTEKGKYVELRCDPISGHTALYWYRQSLGQGPEFLIYFQGTGAADDSGLPNDRFFAVRPEGSVSTLKIQRTERGDSAVYLCASSPGLANEQYFGPGTRLLVL.

This clonotype occurred a few times. This sequence joins TRBV7-6 and TRBJ2-5; possibly TRBD1 for D (6 bases). Trimming removed 5 bases at V and 4 bases at J, with 11 bases between. This CDR3 comprises 13 residues. Germline V gene data show CDR1 as SGHVS and CDR2 as FNYEAQ. The CDR3: CASSRGQLETQYF. DNA of the CDR3: TGTGCCAGCAGCCGAGGACAGTTAGAGACCCAGTACTTC.

There are many counts of this clonotype. The chain is built from TRBV7-9 and TRBJ2-3, with a tentative D call TRBD1 (6 bases). V lost 5 bases and J lost 6, with 18 bases in between. Germline CDR1 SEHNR, CDR2 FQNEAQ (reference sequence). CDR3 length equals 15 residues. This CDR3 reads CASSDTGSPGDTQYF. In DNA form, the CDR3 reads TGTGCCAGCAGCGATACAGGGTCCCCCGGGGATACGCAGTATTTT.

On this clonotype: This may be a read error: a much more frequent sequence differs by one nucleotide. V and J are TRBV18 and TRBJ2-7; D gene unclear. The CDR3 length is 15 residues. The V and J ends lost 3 bases and 7 bases respectively, with 19 bases between them. Germline CDR1 and CDR2: KGHSH and LQKENI. The chain's CDR3 is CASSPTDQLYNEQYF. CDR3 DNA: TGTGCCAGCTCACCGACGGACCAACTATACAATGAGCAGTACTTC.

The chain has TRBV7-3 and TRBJ2-7, with a possible D match to TRBD2 (7 bases). The end of the DNA aligns better with TRBJ2-1, so the J call may be wrong. Germline V CDR1 and CDR2: SGHTA, FQGTGA. The CDR3 is 16 amino acids. Written as DNA, the CDR3 is TGTGCCAGCAGCTTAACGTGGGGGAGGGGGTCTGTGGAGCAGTTCTTC. Translating it yields CASSLTWGRGSVEQFF.

This clonotype was seen more than once but under ten times. J is TRBJ2-2 and V is TRBV19; a possible D gene is TRBD2 (5 bases). The germline gives CDR1 LNHDA, CDR2 SQIVND (reference sequence). Trimming took off 3 bases at V and 7 bases at J, with 12 bases between the two ends. The CDR3 runs to 14 residues. The DNA of the CDR3 is TGTGCCAGTAGTATGAGAGGGCCGGGCGGGGAGCTGTTTTTT. This gives the protein CASSMRGPGGELFF.

This clonotype came up many times. The chain employs TRBV12-3 or TRBV12-4 and TRBJ1-4, with D possibly TRBD1 on 5 matching bases. V lost 5 bases, J lost 7 bases, and 17 bases lay in between. The CDR3 runs 15 residues. The chain's CDR3 is CASSLGPPRGEKLFF. The CDR3 DNA reads TGTGCCAGCAGTCTGGGGCCTCCTAGGGGTGAAAAACTGTTTTTT.